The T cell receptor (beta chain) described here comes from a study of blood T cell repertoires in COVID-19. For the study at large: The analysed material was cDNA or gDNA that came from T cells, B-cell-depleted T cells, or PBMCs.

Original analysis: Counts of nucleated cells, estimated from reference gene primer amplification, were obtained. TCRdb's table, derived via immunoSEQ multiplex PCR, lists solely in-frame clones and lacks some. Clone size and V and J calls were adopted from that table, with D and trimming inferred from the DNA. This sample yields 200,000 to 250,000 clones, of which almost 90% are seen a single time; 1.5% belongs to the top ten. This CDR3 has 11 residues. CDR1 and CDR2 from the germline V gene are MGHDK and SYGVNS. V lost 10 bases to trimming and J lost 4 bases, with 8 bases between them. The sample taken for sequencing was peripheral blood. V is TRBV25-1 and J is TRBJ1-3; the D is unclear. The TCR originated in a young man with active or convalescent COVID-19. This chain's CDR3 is CATWEGNTIYF. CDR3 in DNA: TGTGCCACCTGGGAGGGAAACACCATATATTTT.